A selection of T cell receptor beta chains follows, all from one sample in a study of blood T cell repertoires in COVID-19. The table came from immunoSEQ multiplex PCR; TCRdb's copy has only in-frame clones and leaves some out. The sample contains roughly 220,000 clones, more than 75% of which appear only once. Sequencing used PBMCs or T cells enriched from blood (not recorded which). Source of these receptors: a man aged 25-45 years with acute COVID-19. Both conserved end residues are part of each CDR3. Fields, in order: clone size, D gene, V gene, J gene, CDR3 DNA, CDR3 protein. D genes are given only for firm matches. The listing skips clone size in some rows; elsewhere it reads once, few, many or a size class.

-	-	TRBV19	TRBJ2-2	TGTGCCAGTACCCCTGGGGGGTTCGGGGAGCTGTTTTTT	CASTPGGFGELFF
once	TRBD1	TRBV19	TRBJ1-1	TGTGCCAGTAGTATAGGAATGGCAGGGGGCAACACTGAAGCTTTCTTT	CASSIGMAGGNTEAFF
-	TRBD1	TRBV19	TRBJ2-1	TGTGCCAGTATCATAGGGCGTAGGGACAGGGAGGGAAATGAGCAGTTCTTC	CASIIGRRDREGNEQFF
-	TRBD2	TRBV15	TRBJ2-3	TGTGCCACCAGCAGAGATCGGGGCGGGGGGACCACAGATACGCAGTATTTT	CATSRDRGGGTTDTQYF
few	-	TRBV6-5	TRBJ1-2	TGTGCCAGCGAGGGCAGGGGTCCTCTTTATGGCTACACCTTC	CASEGRGPLYGYTF
once	TRBD1	TRBV7-9	TRBJ1-2	TGTGCCAGCAGCTCCTCGGGACAGCCGGGAGATGGCTACACCTTC	CASSSSGQPGDGYTF
-	TRBD2	TRBV5-6	TRBJ2-7	TGTGCCAGCAGTGAAGGACTAGTACCCCCCTACGAGCAGTACTTC	CASSEGLVPPYEQYF
-	-	TRBV12-5	TRBJ1-2	TGTGCTAGTGGTTTGGATGGCATATATGGCTACACCTTC	CASGLDGIYGYTF
-	-	TRBV6-6	TRBJ1-1	TGTGCCAGCAGTTACCCGGAGATGAACACTGAAGCTTTCTTT	CASSYPEMNTEAFF
-	TRBD1	TRBV13	TRBJ2-7	TGTGCCAGCAGCTTAACGGCAGGGGGTGTCTACGAGCAGTACTTC	CASSLTAGGVYEQYF
-	-	TRBV7-6	TRBJ2-2	TGTGCCAGCAGCCCCAGGCCCATGAACACCGGGGAGCTGTTTTTT	CASSPRPMNTGELFF
-	-	TRBV3-1/TRBV3-2	TRBJ1-3	TGTGCCAGCAGCCAAGGGGAGGTTCTAGCTGGAAACACCATATATTTT	CASSQGEVLAGNTIYF
-	-	TRBV6-6	TRBJ1-5	TGTGCCAGCAGTGAGGAATCTGGCAATCAGCCCCAGCATTTT	CASSEESGNQPQHF
-	-	TRBV5-5	TRBJ2-2	TGTGCCAGCAGCTCGACGGGGAGCACCGGGGAGCTGTTTTTT	CASSSTGSTGELFF
few	-	TRBV19	TRBJ2-7	TGTGCCAGTAGTTCCCACCGGGGCGAGCAGTACTTC	CASSSHRGEQYF
-	-	TRBV12-3/TRBV12-4	TRBJ1-1	TGTGCCAGCAGTCTCACAGAGGGCACTGAAGCTTTCTTT	CASSLTEGTEAFF
-	-	TRBV3-1/TRBV3-2	TRBJ1-1	TGTGCCAGCAGCCTCGACAGGAACACTGAAGCTTTCTTT	CASSLDRNTEAFF
-	-	TRBV5-5	TRBJ2-2	TGTGCCAGCAGCTTGGTTACAGCGAACACCGGGGAGCTGTTTTTT	CASSLVTANTGELFF
-	-	TRBV20-1	TRBJ2-5	TGCAGTGCTAGTTTTCGGGGTGAGACCCAGTACTTC	CSASFRGETQYF
-	-	TRBV19	TRBJ2-6	TGTGCCAGTAAAGAGCAGGGGTCAAGGGCCAACGTCCTGACTTTC	CASKEQGSRANVLTF
few	TRBD2	TRBV28	TRBJ2-1	TGTGCCAGCAGGATGCCTAGCGGGGGGAACTATGAGCAGTTCTTC	CASRMPSGGNYEQFF
-	TRBD2	TRBV5-1	TRBJ2-7	TGCGCCAGCAGCCTCCTCACTAGCGGGGGTGGGAGCGAGCAGTACTTC	CASSLLTSGGGSEQYF
few	-	TRBV2	TRBJ1-4	TGTGCCGGGGAGGGGGAGGAAGAAAAACTGTTTTTT	CAGEGEEEKLFF
many	-	TRBV3-1/TRBV3-2	TRBJ1-1	TGTGCCAGCAGCCAACCCCTTGGGAGCACTGAAGCTTTCTTT	CASSQPLGSTEAFF
-	TRBD1	TRBV3-1/TRBV3-2	TRBJ2-5	TGTGCCAGCAGCCAAGGACAGGGTTGGACCCAGTACTTC	CASSQGQGWTQYF
-	-	TRBV11-1	TRBJ2-1	TGTGCCAGCAGCTTGATACTGGGGCCCAATGAGCAGTTCTTC	CASSLILGPNEQFF
-	TRBD1	TRBV5-1	TRBJ1-1	TGCGCCAGCAGTCGGACAGGGCCTTCCACTGAAGCTTTCTTT	CASSRTGPSTEAFF
-	TRBD1	TRBV5-5	TRBJ1-1	TGTGCCAGCAGTCGGACAGGGCCGTTCACGTCAGGGGAGAACACTGAAGCTTTCTTT	CASSRTGPFTSGENTEAFF
few	TRBD1	TRBV19	TRBJ1-2	TGTGCCAGTAGTATGACAGGGGCAGGGCCCTATGGCTACACCTTC	CASSMTGAGPYGYTF
-	TRBD2	TRBV5-4	TRBJ2-3	TGTGCCAGCGGACCCCCGGGACTAGCGGGGGGGCCCAGAACAGATACGCAGTATTTT	CASGPPGLAGGPRTDTQYF
-	-	TRBV27	TRBJ1-2	TGTGCCAGCAGTTTTAGTGGGCCCTATGGCTACACCTTC	CASSFSGPYGYTF
-	-	TRBV5-1	TRBJ1-6	TGCGCCAGCAGCTTGGTGGCCAACCAGGGCGGCTCACCCCTCCACTTT	CASSLVANQGGSPLHF
once	-	TRBV19	TRBJ1-3	TGTGCCACCTTGACAGAAGGAAACACCATATATTTT	CATLTEGNTIYF
-	TRBD1	TRBV6-5	TRBJ1-3	TGTGCCAGCAGCCATGGCGGGACAGGGCACACCATATATTTT	CASSHGGTGHTIYF
-	-	TRBV6-4	TRBJ1-2	TGTGCCAGCAGAAAGGGAGCTAACTATGGCTACACCTTC	CASRKGANYGYTF
-	TRBD1	TRBV6-1	TRBJ1-2	TGTGCCAGCAGTGAATGGACAGGGGAAAGCTATGGCTACACCTTC	CASSEWTGESYGYTF
-	TRBD1	TRBV19	TRBJ2-7	TGTGCCAGTAGAAACTCGGGACAGGGGGCGCGGTACGAGCAGTACTTC	CASRNSGQGARYEQYF
-	-	TRBV5-5	TRBJ1-1	TGTGCCAGCAGCTCCGACATGAACACTGAAGCTTTCTTT	CASSSDMNTEAFF
few	-	TRBV7-2	TRBJ1-6	TGTGCCAGCAGCTTTATACAGGGAAGTAATTCACCCCTCCACTTT	CASSFIQGSNSPLHF
few	-	TRBV30	TRBJ1-2	TGTGCCTGGGCAGGGGATGCCTATGGCTACACCTTC	CAWAGDAYGYTF
few	TRBD1	TRBV19	TRBJ1-2	TGTGCCAGTAGTCCCGGACAGGCACGGTACCCTAACTATGGCTACACCTTC	CASSPGQARYPNYGYTF
-	-	TRBV5-4	TRBJ2-5	TGTGCCAGCAGCTTGGAGGGGGGGGTGGAGACCCAGTACTTC	CASSLEGGVETQYF
few	-	TRBV7-2	TRBJ1-1	TGTGCCAGCAGCTCAAGGGTCGGGAGCACTGAAGCTTTCTTT	CASSSRVGSTEAFF
-	TRBD1	TRBV5-4	TRBJ2-7	TGTGCCAGCAGCTTGGGGTTACAGGGGGCGACCTACGAGCAGTACTTC	CASSLGLQGATYEQYF
-	-	TRBV7-9	TRBJ1-2	TGTGCCAGCAGTTACCCTTCCAAGAGTGGCTACACCTTC	CASSYPSKSGYTF
-	TRBD1	TRBV6-5	TRBJ1-3	TGTGCCAGCAGTTACGCCCAGGGGGGATCCGGAAACACCATATATTTT	CASSYAQGGSGNTIYF
-	TRBD1	TRBV29-1	TRBJ2-7	TGCAGCGTCGTGTCAGGGGGTTACGAGCAGTACTTC	CSVVSGGYEQYF
-	TRBD1	TRBV11-2	TRBJ2-3	TGTGCCAGCAGCAACAGGGGGAGCACAGATACGCAGTATTTT	CASSNRGSTDTQYF
-	-	TRBV9	TRBJ1-1	TGTGCCAGCAGCCTGGACAGCTTGAACACTGAAGCTTTCTTT	CASSLDSLNTEAFF
once	-	TRBV29-1	TRBJ1-2	TGCAGCGTTGATCCCAGGGGAGGGTATGGCTACACCTTC	CSVDPRGGYGYTF
few	-	TRBV28	TRBJ2-6	TGTGCCAGCAGTTTGATCGGCTCTGGGGCCAACGTCCTGACTTTC	CASSLIGSGANVLTF